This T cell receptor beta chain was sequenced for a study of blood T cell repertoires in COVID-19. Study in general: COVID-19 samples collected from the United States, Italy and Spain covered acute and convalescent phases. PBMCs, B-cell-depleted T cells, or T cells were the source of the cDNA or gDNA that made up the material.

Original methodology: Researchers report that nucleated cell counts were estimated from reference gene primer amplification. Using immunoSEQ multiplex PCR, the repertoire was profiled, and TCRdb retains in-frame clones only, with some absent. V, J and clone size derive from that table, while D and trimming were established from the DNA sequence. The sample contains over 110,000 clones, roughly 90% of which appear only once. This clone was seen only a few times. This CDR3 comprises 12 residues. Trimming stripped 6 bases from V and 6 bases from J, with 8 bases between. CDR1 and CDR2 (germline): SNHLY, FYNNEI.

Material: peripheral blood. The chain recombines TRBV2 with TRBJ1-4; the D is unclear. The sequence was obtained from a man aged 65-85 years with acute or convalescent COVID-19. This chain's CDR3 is CASSGPDEKLFF. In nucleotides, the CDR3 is TGTGCCAGCAGCGGTCCGGATGAAAAACTGTTTTTT.